This T cell receptor (beta chain) was recorded in a study of cytomegalovirus exposure and HLA in healthy donors. Study results and limitations: In all likelihood, a cluster of highly shared sequence variants was a sequencing artifact. Most sequenced TCRs were rare (though some public TCRs occurred in many donors).

In the PCR, 60 Vbeta and 13 Jbeta primers were used. Sequencing used immunoSEQ multiplex PCR; TCRdb keeps in-frame clones, though not all of them. This sample's table has some 130,000 clones. Germline lookup yields CDR1 SGHNT and CDR2 YYREEE (reference sequence). The CDR3 consists of 15 residues. The germline V and J ends were trimmed by 0 bases and 0 bases, with 9 bases remaining between them. Worth noting for this clone: Its antigen is not known.

V and J are TRBV5-4 and TRBJ1-1; TRBD1 is a possible D gene (5 bases). The sequenced sample was PBMCs. This sequence originates from a woman in her 40s in good health and CMV-seronegative. CDR3 sequence (DNA): TGTGCCAGCAGCTTGGAGGGGAAGGTGAACACTGAAGCTTTCTTT. As protein: CASSLEGKVNTEAFF.